What follows describes a single TCR beta chain. Its target is not known. Trimming took off 5 bases at V and 4 bases at J, with 17 bases between the two ends. The CDR3 totals 15 residues. RNA was extracted from bulk tissue without any cell sorting. These data come from a study of tumor and adjacent non-tumor tissue in lung cancer. Across the study: Histology: about a dozen adenocarcinoma, a couple of squamous cell carcinoma, 1 small cell lung cancer. Study-level results: Tumor tissue had significantly higher TCR diversity than normal lung. In normal lung, the top 100 clones were significantly more dominant than in tumor. Higher tumor TCR diversity was associated with shorter survival.

TCRbeta libraries were built with three rounds of nested PCR, modified from ARM-PCR. TCRdb recomputed calls from the multiplex PCR reads with MiXCR, one row per CDR3 protein. The sample has about 110,000 distinct CDR3 sequences; under 90% are singletons. The J gene is TRBJ1-2, the V gene TRBV12-3 or TRBV12-4; D is unresolved. This clonotype was sampled from a man in his sixties or seventies with non-small cell lung cancer. Sequencing used lung tumor tissue. CDR3 loop: CASSLSERSLYGYTF. The CDR3, as DNA: TGTGCCAGCAGTCTGTCCGAGAGAAGTCTCTATGGCTACACCTTC.